The 21 T cell receptor beta chains reported below all come from one sample, sequenced in a study of blood T cell repertoires in COVID-19. Here immunoSEQ multiplex PCR was the method, and the copy in TCRdb shows in-frame clones only, minus some. The table records around 50,000 clones, 83% of them present only once. The sample comprised peripheral blood. These receptors were obtained from a human donor in a cohort sampled during active COVID-19.

This chain uses TRBV5-6 with TRBJ2-7, with D uncertain. Germline values: CDR1 SGHDT, CDR2 YYEEEE. There are 13 residues in the CDR3. V was shortened by 4 bases and J by 8 bases, with 16 bases between the two germline ends. Here the CDR3 DNA reads TGTGCCAGCAGCAGCCTGCCCGGTCCTCAGCAGTACTTC. Translation: CASSSLPGPQQYF.

The rearrangement uses TRBV7-9 and TRBJ1-2, with TRBD1 identical over 7 bases. This CDR3 contains 13 residues. Germline-derived CDR1 and CDR2 are SEHNR and FQNEAQ (reference sequence). Trimming cost V 3 bases and J 6 bases; bases outside gene matches: 4. CDR3 in DNA: TGTGCCAGCAGCTTTAGAGGGGGCAATGGCTACACCTTC. Translated: CASSFRGGNGYTF. The full variable domain, rest sourced from reference TRBV7-9 and TRBJ1-2, is DTGVSQNPRHKITKRGQNVTFRCDPISEHNRLYWYRQTLGQGPEFLTYFQNEAQLEKSRLLSDRFSAERPKGSFSTLEIQRTEQGDSAMYLCASSFRGGNGYTFGSGTRLTVV.

The rearrangement joins TRBV5-1 to TRBJ2-1; 7 bases match TRBD1. J was trimmed by 8 bases and V by 0 bases; bases with no gene match: 14. Germline V gives CDR1 SGHRS, CDR2 YFSETQ. The CDR3 runs 17 residues. The CDR3: CASSLAPRTGGRDEQFF. The DNA for the CDR3 is TGCGCCAGCAGCTTGGCCCCCCGGACAGGAGGAAGAGATGAGCAGTTCTTC.

This chain links TRBV5-5 with TRBJ2-3, with D tentatively TRBD1 (6 bases). Trimming removed 0 bases at V and 2 bases at J, with 7 bases between. This CDR3 spans 14 amino acids. In germline, CDR1 is SGHKS, CDR2 YYEKEE (reference sequence). CDR3 in amino acids: CASSLAGVTDTQYF. The CDR3 bases are TGTGCCAGCAGCTTGGCAGGGGTCACAGATACGCAGTATTTT.

The rearrangement links TRBV7-2 to TRBJ1-2, with 9 bases that match TRBD1. The V segment lost 7 bases and the J segment 8 bases; nucleotides outside the gene matches: 11. Germline values: CDR1 SGHTA, CDR2 FQGNSA. This CDR3 is 14 amino acids long. Here the CDR3 reads CASKPPGQGYGYTF. CDR3 DNA: TGTGCCAGCAAACCTCCGGGACAGGGTTACGGCTACACCTTC.

The chain is built from TRBV7-3 and TRBJ1-1; maybe TRBD1 (6 bases). V was cut by 6 bases and J by 0 bases, with 23 bases left in between. The CDR3 consists of 18 residues. CDR1 and CDR2 from the germline V gene are SGHTA and FQGTGA. The CDR3 DNA reads TGTGCCAGCAGTCGCGTAACGCTCGGACAGATCATGAACACTGAAGCTTTCTTT. This encodes CASSRVTLGQIMNTEAFF. The full variable domain, in which reference TRBV7-3 and TRBJ1-1 provide the parts outside the CDR3, is GAGVSQTPSNKVTEKGKYVELRCDPISGHTALYWYRQSLGQGPEFLIYFQGTGAADDSGLPNDRFFAVRPEGSVSTLKIQRTERGDSAVYLCASSRVTLGQIMNTEAFFGQGTRLTVV.

At least ten counts were recorded for this clone. This chain connects TRBV14 to TRBJ1-6, with a tentative D call TRBD1 (6 bases). The CDR3 sequence is 14 residues long. Germline CDR1 and CDR2: SGHDN and FVKESK. V lost 0 bases and J 10 bases, leaving 10 bases between the germline ends. CDR3 DNA: TGTGCCAGCAGCCAAGAGGCAGGGGTCTCACCCCTCCACTTT. It yields the protein CASSQEAGVSPLHF.

The chain has TRBV4-3 and TRBJ2-5; 10 positions agree with TRBD2. With 0 bases clipped from V and 4 bases from J, the junction kept 5 bases outside the gene matches. Looked up from germline, CDR1 is LGHNA and CDR2 is YSLEER. CDR3 length: 16 amino acids. CDR3 loop: CASSQDASGGAETQYF. The DNA for the CDR3 is TGCGCCAGCAGCCAAGACGCAAGCGGGGGGGCAGAGACCCAGTACTTC.

This clone was detected a few times. The V call is TRBV20-1, the J call TRBJ1-3; tentative D call: TRBD1 (6 bases). Germline V gene sequence: CDR1 DFQATT, CDR2 SNEGSKA (reference sequence). The CDR3 length is 11 residues. Between the trimmed V and J ends, which lost 5 bases and 4 bases, there was a span of 6 bases. The CDR3 DNA follows: TGCAGTGCTGGGGGCGGAAACACCATATATTTT. This sequence encodes CSAGGGNTIYF.

The chain has TRBV10-1 and TRBJ2-1, with D perhaps matching TRBD2 (6 bases). Trimming took off 9 bases at V and 0 bases at J, with 21 bases between the two ends. This CDR3 spans 17 amino acids. The germline gives CDR1 WNHNN, CDR2 SYGVQD (reference sequence). The CDR3 spells CASSSPGLGSSYNEQFF. CDR3 nucleotides: TGCGCCAGTTCTTCTCCGGGACTTGGGAGCTCCTACAATGAGCAGTTCTTC.

The V and J genes are TRBV7-8 and TRBJ2-1, with D possibly matching TRBD2 (5 bases). The CDR3 extends over 17 amino acids. Germline CDR1 reads SGHVS; CDR2 reads FQNEAQ. Trimming shortened V by 1 base and J by 4 bases, and 17 bases separated the two germline ends. The DNA of the CDR3 is TGTGCCAGCAGCTTAGTCCATCCGGGGTCGACATACAATGAGCAGTTCTTC. Its protein product is CASSLVHPGSTYNEQFF.

This rearrangement joins TRBV7-2 to TRBJ1-2; no reliable D call. Germline CDR1 is SGHTA and CDR2 is FQGNSA. With 2 bases removed from V and 5 bases from J, the gap between germline ends came to 15 bases. The CDR3 contains 15 residues. CDR3 nucleotide sequence: TGTGCCAGCAGCTTACAAGGCCAGGTTCTTTATGGCTACACCTTC. Its translation is CASSLQGQVLYGYTF. Combining the CDR3 with reference TRBV7-2 and TRBJ1-2 gives the whole variable domain GAGVSQSPSNKVTEKGKDVELRCDPISGHTALYWYRQSLGQGLEFLIYFQGNSAPDKSGLPSDRFSAERTGGSVSTLTIQRTQQEDSAVYLCASSLQGQVLYGYTFGSGTRLTVV.

A few counts support this clone. The genes are TRBV27 and TRBJ2-2; D remains ambiguous. The CDR3 loop spans 11 amino acids. Germline V gene lookup returns CDR1 MNHEY and CDR2 SMNVEV (reference sequence). Trimming took off 3 bases at V and 7 bases at J, with 3 bases between the two ends. The CDR3 loop is CASSLYGELFF. The DNA for the CDR3 is TGTGCCAGCAGTTTGTACGGGGAGCTGTTTTTT.

This clone was counted a single time. CDR3 protein: CASSPVGGLEQFF. CDR3 bases: TGTGCCAGCAGCCCAGTGGGAGGGCTTGAGCAGTTCTTC. The J gene is TRBJ2-1, the V gene TRBV5-4; 7 bases match TRBD2. Germline V CDR1 and CDR2: SGHNT, YYREEE (reference sequence). This CDR3 region has 13 residues. V was clipped by 4 bases and J by 9 bases; unmatched bases: 7.

The V gene is TRBV18, the J gene TRBJ1-2; possible D gene TRBD1, 5 bases. The CDR3 contains 15 residues. Trimming cost V 3 bases and J 14 bases, with 25 bases left between them. Germline assignment: CDR1 KGHSH and CDR2 LQKENI. The CDR3 DNA sequence: TGTGCCAGCTCACCGGGTTCCCAACAGGCAATTAACTTGACCTTC. This codes for CASSPGSQQAINLTF.

The gene calls are TRBV24-1 and TRBJ1-5; no firm D call. V shed 4 bases and J shed 4 bases, with 4 bases lying between them. This CDR3 is 12 amino acids long. CDR1 is KGHDR, CDR2 SFDVKD, per germline. The CDR3 DNA reads TGTGCCACCAGTGAGCGAAATCAGCCCCAGCATTTT. The encoded protein is CATSERNQPQHF.

The chain couples TRBV7-2 to TRBJ2-7; 11 nucleotides line up with TRBD1. The germline CDR1 and CDR2 sequences are SGHTA and FQGNSA. CDR3 length: 14 residues. J lost 2 bases, V lost 5 bases, and 2 bases had no gene match. The DNA of the CDR3 is TGTGCCAGCAGCCGGACAGGGGGCACCTACGAGCAGTACTTC. It is translated as CASSRTGGTYEQYF.

The rearrangement joins TRBV12-5 to TRBJ2-7; 7 bases fit TRBD1. Germline CDR1 LGHNT, CDR2 FRNRAP. CDR3 size: 15 residues. With 6 bases clipped from V and 2 bases from J, the junction kept 10 bases outside the gene matches. This CDR3 is CASGLGTVSAYEQYF. CDR3 nucleotide sequence: TGTGCTAGTGGCCTCGGGACAGTGAGCGCCTACGAGCAGTACTTC.

The V call is TRBV4-2, the J call TRBJ2-3; possibly TRBD2 for D (7 bases). V lost 0 bases and J 0 bases, leaving 16 bases between the germline ends. The V gene's germline CDR1 is LGHNA and CDR2 YNFKEQ. CDR3 length: 18 amino acids. The CDR3 is CASSQDHGGPSSTDTQYF. The DNA for the CDR3 is TGTGCCAGCAGCCAAGATCACGGGGGGCCCTCTAGCACAGATACGCAGTATTTT.

This clone was recorded once. The gene calls are TRBV7-3 and TRBJ2-3; tentative D call: TRBD1 (6 bases). Trimming removed 5 bases from V and 0 bases from J, with 6 bases in between. The CDR3 covers 13 residues. Germline loops: CDR1 SGHTA, CDR2 FQGTGA. The CDR3 reads CASSRGSTDTQYF. The CDR3 DNA is TGTGCCAGCAGCAGGGGGAGCACAGATACGCAGTATTTT.

The chain carries TRBV29-1 and TRBJ1-1, with D tentatively TRBD1 (6 bases). Per germline, CDR1 SQVTM and CDR2 ANQGSEA. This CDR3 is built from 14 residues. Trimming cost V 0 bases and J 2 bases, with 10 bases left between them. The CDR3 DNA reads TGCAGCGTTGAAGACCCCAGGGGAAACACTGAAGCTTTCTTT. Amino acids: CSVEDPRGNTEAFF.